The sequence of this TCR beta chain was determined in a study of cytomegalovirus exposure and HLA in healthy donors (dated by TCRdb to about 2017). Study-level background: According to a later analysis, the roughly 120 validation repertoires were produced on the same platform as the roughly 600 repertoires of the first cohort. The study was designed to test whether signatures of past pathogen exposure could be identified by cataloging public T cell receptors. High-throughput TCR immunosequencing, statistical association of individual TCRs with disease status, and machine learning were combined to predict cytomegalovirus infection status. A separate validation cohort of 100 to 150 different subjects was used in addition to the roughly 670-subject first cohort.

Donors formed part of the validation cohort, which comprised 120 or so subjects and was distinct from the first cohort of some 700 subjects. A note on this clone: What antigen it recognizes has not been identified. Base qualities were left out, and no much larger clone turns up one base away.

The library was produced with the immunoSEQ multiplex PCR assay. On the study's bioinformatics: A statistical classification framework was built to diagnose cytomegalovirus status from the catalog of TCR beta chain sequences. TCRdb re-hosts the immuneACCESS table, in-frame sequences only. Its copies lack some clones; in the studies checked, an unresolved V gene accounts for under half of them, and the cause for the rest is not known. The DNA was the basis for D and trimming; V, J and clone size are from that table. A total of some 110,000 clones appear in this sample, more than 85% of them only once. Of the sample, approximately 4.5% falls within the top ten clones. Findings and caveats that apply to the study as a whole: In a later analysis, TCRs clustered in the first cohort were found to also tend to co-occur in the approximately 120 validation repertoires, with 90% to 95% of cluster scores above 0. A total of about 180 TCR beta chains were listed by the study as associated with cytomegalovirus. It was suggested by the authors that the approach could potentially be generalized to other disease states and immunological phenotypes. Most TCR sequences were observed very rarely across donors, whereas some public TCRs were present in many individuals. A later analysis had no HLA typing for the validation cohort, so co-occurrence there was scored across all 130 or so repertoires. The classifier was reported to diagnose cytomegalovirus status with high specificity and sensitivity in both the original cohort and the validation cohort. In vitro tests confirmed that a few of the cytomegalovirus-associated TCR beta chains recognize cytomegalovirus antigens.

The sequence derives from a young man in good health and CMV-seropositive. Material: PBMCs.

The CDR3 protein: CASSIGTGETNEKLFF. The base sequence is TGTGCCAGCAGCATCGGGACAGGGGAAACTAATGAAAAACTGTTTTTT. The chain links TRBV7-9 with TRBJ1-4; 10 central bases correspond to TRBD1. Germline trimming: 5 bases from V, 1 base from J; junction bases outside gene matches: 4. CDR1 and CDR2, looked up from the germline V gene (reference sequence), are SEHNR and FQNEAQ. The CDR3 numbers 16 residues from cysteine through phenylalanine. Of the read, only the CDR3 DNA is kept; its 48 bases are in frame from base 1.